Each of the 17 T cell receptor beta chains below was sequenced from the same sample in a study of T cell responses to AZD1222 COVID-19 vaccine. Assay: immunoSEQ multiplex PCR; the TCRdb copy retains only in-frame clones and omits some. The sample lists 140,000 to 150,000 clones, 82% occurring once. This specimen consisted of peripheral blood, obtained on day 0 of MenACWY control vaccination. Receptors originate from an adult in good health.

The chain carries TRBV3-1 (or the pseudogene TRBV3-2) and TRBJ2-5; D not certain. V was cut by 0 bases and J by 5 bases, with 16 bases left in between. The CDR3 runs 16 residues. Germline CDR1 is LGHDT and CDR2 is YNNKEL (reference sequence). The CDR3 coding sequence is TGTGCCAGCAGCCAAGATCGATTGGCCCGACGGGAGACCCAGTACTTC. Amino acid sequence: CASSQDRLARRETQYF.

The V and J genes are TRBV4-2 and TRBJ1-1; no clear D. Germline values: CDR1 LGHNA, CDR2 YNFKEQ. Trimming removed 5 bases from V and 4 bases from J, with 17 bases in between. This CDR3 has 15 amino acids. CDR3 loop: CASSARSIPTTEAFF. CDR3 in DNA: TGTGCCAGCAGCGCTCGTAGTATACCAACCACTGAAGCTTTCTTT.

In this sample, this clone turned up many times. The chain recombines TRBV28 with TRBJ2-1; perhaps TRBD2 as D (6 bases). V was trimmed by 3 bases and J by 7 bases, leaving 16 bases between them. Germline V lookup: CDR1 MDHEN, CDR2 SYDVKM. This CDR3 is 15 amino acids long. CDR3 in DNA: TGTGCCAGCAGTTTTTCGACTAGTAGAGTGAATGAGCAGTTCTTC. It specifies CASSFSTSRVNEQFF.

The chain links TRBV20-1 to TRBJ2-4; no definite D call. Trimming took 7 bases from V and 0 from J, leaving 4 bases between them. CDR1 is DFQATT, CDR2 SNEGSKA, per germline (reference sequence). There are 11 residues in the CDR3. CDR3 nucleotide sequence: TGCAGTGGGCTAGCCAAAAACATTCAGTACTTC. It yields the protein CSGLAKNIQYF.

This chain links TRBV3-1 (or the pseudogene TRBV3-2) with TRBJ1-2; D is possibly TRBD1 (5 bases). CDR1 and CDR2 from the germline V gene are LGHDT and YNNKEL (reference sequence). Trimming took off 6 bases at V and 0 bases at J, with 17 bases between the two ends. This CDR3 is 16 amino acids long. CDR3 DNA sequence: TGTGCCAGCAGACGAAGGGGCGGCAGAACTAACTATGGCTACACCTTC. Translating it yields CASRRRGGRTNYGYTF.

This chain joins TRBV19 and TRBJ1-2; 8 nucleotides line up with TRBD1. The CDR3 totals 17 residues. Germline trimming cut 4 bases from V and 2 bases from J; bases unmatched to any gene: 12. Germline CDR1 LNHDA, CDR2 SQIVND (reference sequence). CDR3 in DNA: TGTGCCAGTAGTACCCTCTGGAGACAGGGGCAGAACTATGGCTACACCTTC. The encoded protein is CASSTLWRQGQNYGYTF. Full variable domain (missing parts from reference TRBV19 and TRBJ1-2): DGGITQSPKYLFRKEGQNVTLSCEQNLNHDAMYWYRQDPGQGLRLIYYSQIVNDFQKGDIAEGYSVSREKKESFPLTVTSAQKNPTAFYLCASSTLWRQGQNYGYTFGSGTRLTVV.

CDR3 sequence (DNA): TGTGCCAGCAGCCCACGACAGGGGACGACGAACACTGAAGCTTTCTTT. Translating it yields CASSPRQGTTNTEAFF. This chain joins TRBV5-5 and TRBJ1-1, with 8 bases identical to TRBD1. With 4 bases clipped from V and 1 base from J, the junction kept 9 bases outside the gene matches. The CDR3 is 16 amino acids. Germline loops: CDR1 SGHKS, CDR2 YYEKEE (reference sequence).

The rearrangement uses TRBV18 and TRBJ2-4; TRBD1 matches at 8 bases. This CDR3 comprises 15 residues. Germline CDR1 and CDR2: KGHSH and LQKENI. V trimming: 4 bases; J trimming: 5 bases; junction bases outside the gene matches: 7. The CDR3 bases are TGTGCCAGCTCACAGGGACAGGCCCTACAAAACATTCAGTACTTC. Translated, it gives CASSQGQALQNIQYF.

This clone was found a few times. The chain joins TRBV6-5 to TRBJ1-2; 10 bases map to TRBD1. V gave up 6 bases and J gave up 4 bases; unmatched junction bases: 8. Per the germline V gene, CDR1 is MNHEY and CDR2 is SVGAGI. The CDR3 spans 15 residues. The DNA of the CDR3 is TGTGCCAGCAGACTTGGGACAGGGGACGTCTATGGCTACACCTTC. Its protein is CASRLGTGDVYGYTF.

The chain combines TRBV7-2 with TRBJ1-3; no clear D. Trimming took off 1 base at V and 4 bases at J, with 14 bases between the two ends. There are 16 residues in the CDR3. Looked up from germline, CDR1 is SGHTA and CDR2 is FQGNSA. In nucleotides, the CDR3 is TGTGCCAGCAGCTTAGTTTCACGTGGGAAAGGAAACACCATATATTTT. It encodes CASSLVSRGKGNTIYF.

The chain joins TRBV19 to TRBJ2-5, with 9 bases matching TRBD1. The CDR3 is 14 residues long. Germline V gene lookup returns CDR1 LNHDA and CDR2 SQIVND (reference sequence). V shed 3 bases and J 4 bases; nucleotides not matched to a gene: 3. The CDR3 region is CASSIVQGAETQYF. The CDR3 DNA reads as TGTGCCAGTAGTATTGTACAGGGGGCAGAGACCCAGTACTTC.

This clone was detected once. V and J are TRBV7-9 and TRBJ1-4; tentatively, D is TRBD1 (6 bases). The CDR3 spans 18 residues. Looked up from germline, CDR1 is SEHNR and CDR2 is FQNEAQ (reference sequence). V lost 3 bases, J lost 2 bases, and 19 bases lay in between. CDR3 DNA: TGTGCCAGCAGCTTCAGGCCAGGGCGGGGGGCGACTAATGAAAAACTGTTTTTT. It encodes CASSFRPGRGATNEKLFF.

The chain recombines TRBV28 with TRBJ2-7; unclear D gene. The CDR3 totals 14 residues. V was trimmed by 1 base and J by 0 bases, leaving 7 bases between them. Germline-derived CDR1 and CDR2 are MDHEN and SYDVKM. The CDR3 region is CASSLSVSSYEQYV. The CDR3 bases are TGTGCCAGCAGTTTATCTGTCAGCTCCTACGAGCAGTACGTC.

The gene calls are TRBV28 and TRBJ1-1, with TRBD1 matching over 7 bases. V shed 6 bases and J 1 base; nucleotides not matched to a gene: 14. The CDR3 extends over 17 amino acids. CDR1 and CDR2 from the germline V gene are MDHEN and SYDVKM. CDR3 in amino acids: CASSSPPGTAGNTEAFF. In DNA form, the CDR3 reads TGTGCCAGCAGCTCCCCCCCCGGGACAGCCGGGAACACTGAAGCTTTCTTT.

Remarks on this clone: The junction departs from germline at one end; a sequencing error may be responsible. The rearrangement links TRBV19 to TRBJ1-6, with D hard to call. CDR1 and CDR2 from the germline V gene are LNHDA and SQIVND (reference sequence). This CDR3 contains 12 residues. CDR3 coding DNA: TGTGCCAGTAGTTTAGAGAATTCACCCCTCCACTTT. Residues: CASSLENSPLHF. The whole variable domain, filled in from reference TRBV19 and TRBJ1-6, reads DGGITQSPKYLFRKEGQNVTLSCEQNLNHDAMYWYRQDPGQGLRLIYYSQIVNDFQKGDIAEGYSVSREKKESFPLTVTSAQKNPTAFYLCASSLENSPLHFGNGTRLTVT.

A note on this clone: Additional DNA sequences in this sample encode the identical CDR3. This chain connects TRBV9 to TRBJ1-5, with D possibly TRBD1 on 6 matching bases. The V and J ends lost 0 bases and 5 bases respectively, with 6 bases between them. The CDR3 runs 13 residues. Germline V lookup: CDR1 SGDLS, CDR2 YYNGEE. The CDR3 DNA reads TGTGCCAGCAGCGTAGGGACAGATCAGCCCCAGCATTTT. Protein sequence: CASSVGTDQPQHF.

The CDR3, as DNA: TGCAGCGTTATAGGACTGGGAGGCTATGGCTACACCTTC. It yields the protein CSVIGLGGYGYTF. The genes are TRBV29-1 and TRBJ1-2; D is unresolved. The CDR3 extends over 13 amino acids. The germline CDR1 and CDR2 sequences are SQVTM and ANQGSEA. V shed 5 bases and J shed 4 bases, with 14 bases lying between them.